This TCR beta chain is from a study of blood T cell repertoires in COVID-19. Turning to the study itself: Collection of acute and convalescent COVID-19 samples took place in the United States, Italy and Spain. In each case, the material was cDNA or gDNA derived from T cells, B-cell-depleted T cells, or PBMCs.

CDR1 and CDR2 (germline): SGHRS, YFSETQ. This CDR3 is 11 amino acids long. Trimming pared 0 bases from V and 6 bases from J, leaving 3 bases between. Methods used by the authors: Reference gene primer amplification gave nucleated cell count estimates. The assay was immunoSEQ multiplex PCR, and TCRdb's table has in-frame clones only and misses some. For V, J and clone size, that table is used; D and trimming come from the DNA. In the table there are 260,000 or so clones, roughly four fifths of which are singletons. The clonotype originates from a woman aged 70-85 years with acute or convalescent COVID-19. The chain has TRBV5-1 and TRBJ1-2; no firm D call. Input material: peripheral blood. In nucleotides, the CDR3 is TGCGCCAGCAGCTTGGTCGATGGCTACACCTTC. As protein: CASSLVDGYTF.